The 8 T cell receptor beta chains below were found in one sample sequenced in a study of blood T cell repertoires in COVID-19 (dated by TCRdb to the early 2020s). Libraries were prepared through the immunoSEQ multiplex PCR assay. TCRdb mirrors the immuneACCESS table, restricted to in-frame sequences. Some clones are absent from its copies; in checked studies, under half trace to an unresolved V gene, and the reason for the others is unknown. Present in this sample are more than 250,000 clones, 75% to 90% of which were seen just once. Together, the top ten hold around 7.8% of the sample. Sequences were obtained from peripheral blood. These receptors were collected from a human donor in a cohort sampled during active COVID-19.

The CDR3: CASSLTTGINTGELFF. CDR3 coding DNA: TGCGCCAGCAGCTTAACTACAGGGATCAACACCGGGGAGCTGTTTTTT. V is TRBV5-1 and J is TRBJ2-2; possibly TRBD1 for D (6 bases). The V gene lost 2 bases and the J gene lost 2 bases, with 13 bases spanning the gap. This CDR3 contains 16 residues. CDR1 SGHRS and CDR2 YFSETQ come from the germline V gene.

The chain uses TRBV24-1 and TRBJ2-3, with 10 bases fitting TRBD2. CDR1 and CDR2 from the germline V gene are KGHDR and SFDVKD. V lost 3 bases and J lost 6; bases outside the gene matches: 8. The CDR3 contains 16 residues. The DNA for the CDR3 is TGTGCCACCAGTGATCCCTTAAGCGGGGGGGCGGATACGCAGTATTTT. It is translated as CATSDPLSGGADTQYF.

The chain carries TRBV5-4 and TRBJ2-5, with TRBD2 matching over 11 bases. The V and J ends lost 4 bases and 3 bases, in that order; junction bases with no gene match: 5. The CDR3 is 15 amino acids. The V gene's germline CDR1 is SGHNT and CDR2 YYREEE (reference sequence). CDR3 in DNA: TGTGCCAGCAGCCTTACTAGCGGGGGCGAAGAGACCCAGTACTTC. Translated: CASSLTSGGEETQYF.

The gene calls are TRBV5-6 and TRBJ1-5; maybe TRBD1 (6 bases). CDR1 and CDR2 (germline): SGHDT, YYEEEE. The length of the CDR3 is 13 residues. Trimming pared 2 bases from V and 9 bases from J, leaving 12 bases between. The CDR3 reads CASSFRTDRPQHF. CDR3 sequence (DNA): TGTGCCAGCAGCTTTAGGACAGATAGGCCCCAGCATTTT.

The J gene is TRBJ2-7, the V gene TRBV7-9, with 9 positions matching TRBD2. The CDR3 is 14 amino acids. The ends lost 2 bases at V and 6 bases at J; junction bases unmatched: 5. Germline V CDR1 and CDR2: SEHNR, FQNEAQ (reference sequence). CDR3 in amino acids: CASSLSASGAEQYF. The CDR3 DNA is TGTGCCAGCAGCTTATCGGCTAGCGGGGCCGAGCAGTACTTC.

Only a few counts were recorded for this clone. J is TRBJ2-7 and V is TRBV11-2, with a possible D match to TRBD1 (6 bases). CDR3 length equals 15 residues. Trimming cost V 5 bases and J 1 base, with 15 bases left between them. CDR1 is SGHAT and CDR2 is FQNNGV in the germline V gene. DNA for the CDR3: TGTGCCAGCAGCCCGACAAATGACAGGTCCTACGAGCAGTACTTC. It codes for CASSPTNDRSYEQYF.

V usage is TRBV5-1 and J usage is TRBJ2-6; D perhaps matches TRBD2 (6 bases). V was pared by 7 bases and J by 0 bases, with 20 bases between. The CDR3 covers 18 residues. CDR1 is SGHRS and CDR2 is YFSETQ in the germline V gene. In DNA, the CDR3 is TGCGCCAGCCGAAGGGGCGAGGTGGACTACTCTGGGGCCAACGTCCTGACTTTC. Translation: CASRRGEVDYSGANVLTF.

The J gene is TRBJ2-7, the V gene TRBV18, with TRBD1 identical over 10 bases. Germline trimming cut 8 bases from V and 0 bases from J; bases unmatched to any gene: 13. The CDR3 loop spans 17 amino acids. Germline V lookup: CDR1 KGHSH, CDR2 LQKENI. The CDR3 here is CASTGQGERSSSYEQYF. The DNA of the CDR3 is TGTGCCAGCACCGGACAGGGGGAACGCTCAAGCTCCTACGAGCAGTACTTC.